This T cell receptor (beta chain) derives from a study of identical twins listed by TCRdb under 2016. Study-level background: To test whether fetal clonotypes persist, the study used deep sequencing on TCR alpha and beta repertoires from monozygotic twins, unrelated adults of various ages, and cord blood. To rule out contamination, replicate twin experiments were performed at different times with different library preparation protocols. Overall study outcomes, separate from this receptor: In monozygotic twins, out-of-frame TCR alpha sharing was systematically underestimated by recombination models, although the models agreed with sharing between unrelated individuals. Because the same donors could not be followed over many years, the conclusions relied on cross-sectional statistical analysis. Abundant cord blood beta clonotypes carried fewer insertions; young adult naive repertoires showed a weaker similar trend, while memory repertoires showed none. Out-of-frame TCR alpha sequences shared between twins showed an excess of low generation-probability sequences compared with coincidental sharing between unrelated individuals. In beta out-of-frame sequences, excess twin sharing was weaker, because having fewer shared sequences lowered the signal-to-noise ratio. Invariant T cells such as MAIT and iNKT could partly confound zero-insertion analyses, though diverse VJ usage argued against this for most clonotypes.

With regard to this clonotype: Its antigen is not yet known. No per-base quality is available; no much larger clone lies one base away.

Its CDR3 holds 16 amino acids, cysteine through phenylalanine. The kept DNA is CDR3 alone, 48 bases in frame from the first base. Looking up the germline V gene yields CDR1 LGHNT and CDR2 FRNRAP. The junction shows trimming of 1 base on V and 0 bases on J, plus 11 bases between the germline ends. The library relied on 5' RACE. Data came from an Illumina HiSeq 2000. Template switching introduced a universal primer binding site; the final cDNA contained a unique molecular identifier, enabling accurate counting of TCR cDNA molecules. Specific primers in the conserved constant-segment region were used to synthesize first-strand cDNA for TCR alpha and beta chains. To control for contamination, each cDNA library was double barcoded with a SMART-Mk sample barcode plus Illumina barcodes. Two successive PCR steps introduced TruSeq adapter sequences along with Illumina sample barcodes. TCR alpha and beta cDNA libraries were sequenced on the Illumina HiSeq platform with custom primers. Turning to the authors' computational methods: Unique molecular identifiers were extracted from raw reads with MiGEC, and CDR3 positions were determined with MiXCR. Recombination models were inferred per individual with the repgenHMM and IGoR tools using an EM algorithm. The tcR package in R was used for shared clonotype analysis, with sharing normalized by the product of cloneset sizes. To study raw recombination without the effects of thymic and clonal selection, out-of-frame nonproductive sequences were analyzed. Using fastp trimming at Q25 and MiXCR clonotype assembly, TCRdb reanalyzed the public sequencing data and kept in-frame beta chains. When rows share a CDR3 protein, they turn into one entry using the most common DNA and genes. The V and J calls here are based on TCRdb, not the publication. Within this sample are around 530,000 distinct CDR3 sequences, with 12% to 15% of them counted one time only. Roughly 0.46% of the sample belongs to the ten largest clones.

Every donor in the study was a healthy Caucasian. Three pairs of female monozygotic twins, all aged about 18 to 29 years, made up the twin cohort. Positive isolation kits from Invitrogen were used to isolate CD4+ and CD8+ T cell populations. This same sample was also part of a study on yellow fever vaccine responses in identical twins. Taken from the second paper: The T cell response to vaccination in identical twins was reported by the authors to appear partly convergent and partly personalized. In the study, vaccine-responding T cell clones were precisely tracked in identical twins.

The sequence came from a woman between 18 and 29 years old in good health. The chain employs TRBV12-5 and TRBJ2-3; confidence is insufficient to name the D gene. Sequenced material: CD4+ T cells sorted from blood. The CDR3 amino acid sequence is: CASGLGGLSSTDTQYF. The sequence in DNA is TGTGCTAGTGGTTTGGGCGGTCTTTCTAGCACAGATACGCAGTATTTT.